This passage covers 20 T cell receptor beta chains from one sample sequenced in a study of blood T cell repertoires in COVID-19. The assay was immunoSEQ multiplex PCR, and TCRdb's table has in-frame clones only and misses some. The sample carries 230,000 or so clones, 70% to 90% recorded once. Sequenced input: PBMCs or T cells enriched from blood (not recorded which). The receptors were sampled from a woman in her 50s who had been exposed to COVID-19.

The rearrangement uses TRBV5-4 and TRBJ1-1, with D unclear. This CDR3 has 17 residues. V was clipped by 3 bases and J by 3 bases, with 21 bases between them. Germline values: CDR1 SGHNT, CDR2 YYREEE (reference sequence). The CDR3 protein is CASSSRLRGSGDTEAFF. For the CDR3, the DNA is TGTGCCAGCAGCTCAAGACTACGAGGGAGCGGGGACACTGAAGCTTTCTTT.

This chain joins TRBV5-4 and TRBJ1-2; tentative D call: TRBD1 (5 bases). Per germline, CDR1 SGHNT and CDR2 YYREEE (reference sequence). The CDR3 totals 15 residues. V gave up 3 bases and J gave up 3 bases, with 15 bases separating them. CDR3 amino acids: CASSWGVTGDYGYTF. The CDR3 DNA sequence: TGTGCCAGCAGCTGGGGGGTGACGGGGGACTATGGCTACACCTTC. The variable domain in full, completed from reference TRBV5-4 and TRBJ1-2, reads ETGVTQSPTHLIKTRGQQVTLRCSSQSGHNTVSWYQQALGQGPQFIFQYYREEENGRGNFPPRFSGLQFPNYSSELNVNALELDDSALYLCASSWGVTGDYGYTFGSGTRLTVV.

A single count supports this clone. The chain recombines TRBV5-1 with TRBJ2-5; a weak D match, TRBD2 (6 bases). CDR1 SGHRS and CDR2 YFSETQ come from the germline V gene. V lost 4 bases and J lost 7, with 11 bases in between. CDR3 size: 12 residues. CDR3 protein: CASSPKEGTQYF. CDR3 nucleotide sequence: TGCGCCAGCAGCCCTAAGGAGGGGACCCAGTACTTC. Together with reference TRBV5-1 and TRBJ2-5, the CDR3 gives the full variable domain: KAGVTQTPRYLIKTRGQQVTLSCSPISGHRSVSWYQQTPGQGLQFLFEYFSETQRNKGNFPGRFSGRQFSNSRSEMNVSTLELGDSALYLCASSPKEGTQYFGPGTRLLVL.

This chain connects TRBV7-2 to TRBJ1-5; possibly TRBD1 for D (6 bases). With 7 bases removed from V and 2 bases from J, the gap between germline ends came to 15 bases. Germline lookup yields CDR1 SGHTA and CDR2 FQGNSA. The CDR3 is made up of 15 amino acids. CDR3 region: CASNPSGVGNQPQHF. As DNA, the CDR3 is TGTGCCAGCAACCCATCAGGGGTCGGCAATCAGCCCCAGCATTTT.

This clone was seen at least ten times. The rearrangement links TRBV28 to TRBJ2-6; TRBD1 agrees at 8 bases. CDR3 length: 17 amino acids. V was clipped by 9 bases and J by 0 bases; unmatched bases: 10. Germline CDR1 and CDR2: MDHEN and SYDVKM. The CDR3, as DNA: TGTGCCAGATCCCGGGACAGGCCCTACTCTGGGGCCAACGTCCTGACTTTC. It translates to CARSRDRPYSGANVLTF.

The V gene is TRBV6-6, the J gene TRBJ1-5; possibly TRBD1 for D (6 bases). The CDR3 contains 14 residues. Trimming removed 5 bases at V and 7 bases at J, with 15 bases between. Germline CDR1 is MNHNY and CDR2 is SVGAGI (reference sequence). The CDR3 DNA reads as TGTGCCAGCAGTCCAGAGGGGGGGGCCCAGCCCCAGCATTTT. The encoded protein is CASSPEGGAQPQHF.

V gene TRBV5-1 combines with J gene TRBJ2-5; tentatively, D is TRBD2 (6 bases). Trimming took 4 bases from V and 5 from J, leaving 12 bases between them. The V gene's germline CDR1 is SGHRS and CDR2 YFSETQ. The CDR3 extends over 13 amino acids. The CDR3 DNA is TGCGCCAGCAGCCCGACTAGTTTTGAGACCCAGTACTTC. Amino acids: CASSPTSFETQYF.

V gene TRBV5-4 combines with J gene TRBJ1-3; 7 bases agree with TRBD1. Germline CDR1 reads SGHNT; CDR2 reads YYREEE (reference sequence). V shed 2 bases and J 1 base; nucleotides not matched to a gene: 6. The CDR3 has 16 residues. CDR3 sequence: CASSLGTAFSGNTIYF. CDR3 in DNA: TGTGCCAGCAGCTTAGGGACAGCGTTTTCTGGAAACACCATATATTTT.

The J gene is TRBJ1-6, the V gene TRBV5-4, with D possibly matching TRBD1 (5 bases). Germline V gene sequence: CDR1 SGHNT, CDR2 YYREEE (reference sequence). Trimming took off 4 bases at V and 7 bases at J, with 15 bases between the two ends. There are 15 residues in the CDR3. This CDR3 reads CASSPRQSDNSPLHF. The CDR3 bases are TGTGCCAGCAGCCCTCGACAGAGCGACAATTCACCCCTCCACTTT.

J is TRBJ1-5 and V is TRBV28, with D perhaps TRBD1 (6 bases). The CDR3 totals 13 residues. Trimming shortened V by 8 bases and J by 6 bases, and 14 bases separated the two germline ends. Germline CDR1 is MDHEN and CDR2 is SYDVKM. This CDR3 is CASGLQGTQPQHF. In DNA, the CDR3 is TGTGCCAGCGGGCTACAGGGCACTCAGCCCCAGCATTTT.

The chain carries TRBV19 and TRBJ1-5; TRBD1 matches at 9 bases. From germline, CDR1 is LNHDA and CDR2 SQIVND (reference sequence). V lost 4 bases to trimming and J lost 4 bases; unmatched junction nucleotides: 17. The CDR3 is 19 amino acids. CDR3 DNA: TGTGCCAGTAGTACCGAACAGGGGGCCGGGGTTGGTGGGAATCAGCCCCAGCATTTT. Protein: CASSTEQGAGVGGNQPQHF.

The chain employs TRBV9 and TRBJ1-4; D remains ambiguous. The germline V gene has CDR1 SGDLS and CDR2 YYNGEE. The CDR3 is 15 amino acids. Trimming stripped 0 bases from V and 2 bases from J, with 8 bases between. Written as DNA, the CDR3 is TGTGCCAGCAGCGTAGCCCCTCGGACTAATGAAAAACTGTTTTTT. Translation: CASSVAPRTNEKLFF.

J is TRBJ1-1 and V is TRBV5-4, with 7 bases that match TRBD1. The CDR3 spans 15 residues. CDR1 and CDR2 from the germline V gene are SGHNT and YYREEE (reference sequence). V lost 3 bases, J lost 0 bases, and 5 bases stayed unmatched. CDR3 sequence (DNA): TGTGCCAGCAGCTCCTACAGGGGACTGAACACTGAAGCTTTCTTT. It encodes CASSSYRGLNTEAFF.

The chain carries TRBV10-2 and TRBJ1-1; TRBD1 agrees at 9 bases. After removal of 5 bases from V and 2 bases from J, the junction contained 3 bases not matched to a gene. CDR1 and CDR2 (germline): WSHSY, SAAADI. This CDR3 is built from 14 residues. The DNA of the CDR3 is TGCGCCAGCAGTAGGACAGGGGCAAACACTGAAGCTTTCTTT. Amino acid sequence: CASSRTGANTEAFF.

This chain uses TRBV7-2 with TRBJ1-2, with D perhaps matching TRBD1 (6 bases). Deletions cut 7 bases from V and 4 bases from J, with 16 bases between. The CDR3 runs 14 residues. Germline V lookup: CDR1 SGHTA, CDR2 FQGNSA. The CDR3 DNA reads TGTGCCAGCATCCCCGGGCAGGGGTCCTATGGCTACACCTTC. This gives the protein CASIPGQGSYGYTF.

This clone showed up just once. V usage is TRBV24-1 and J usage is TRBJ1-3, with D possibly being TRBD1 (5 bases). Looked up from germline, CDR1 is KGHDR and CDR2 is SFDVKD. Trimming shortened V by 4 bases and J by 4 bases, and 13 bases separated the two germline ends. The CDR3 has 15 residues. Here the CDR3 DNA reads TGTGCCACCAGTGACGGGACTCATGGGGGAAACACCATATATTTT. The encoded protein is CATSDGTHGGNTIYF.

V and J are TRBV30 and TRBJ2-7; tentatively, D is TRBD2 (6 bases). The CDR3 covers 16 residues. Trimming stripped 0 bases from V and 0 bases from J, with 15 bases between. Germline-derived CDR1 and CDR2 are GTSNPN and SVGIG (reference sequence). In DNA, the CDR3 is TGTGCCTGGAGTGTACTCTTTCGGGGGATCTCCTACGAGCAGTACTTC. This gives the protein CAWSVLFRGISYEQYF.

The CDR3 sequence is CATSRESSFETQYF. CDR3 nucleotide sequence: TGTGCCACCAGCAGAGAAAGCTCTTTCGAGACCCAGTACTTC. This chain connects TRBV15 to TRBJ2-5; D unresolved. Trimming stripped 0 bases from V and 5 bases from J, with 10 bases between. The germline V gene has CDR1 LNHNV and CDR2 YYDKDF (reference sequence). This CDR3 is built from 14 residues.

The rearrangement links TRBV18 to TRBJ1-1; 9 nucleotides match TRBD1. Trimming removed 6 bases from V and 1 base from J; junction bases left unmatched: 9. Germline lookup yields CDR1 KGHSH and CDR2 LQKENI. The CDR3 runs 16 residues. The CDR3 loop reads CASSLQSTGGNTEAFF. The CDR3 nucleotides are TGTGCCAGCTCCCTACAATCGACAGGGGGGAACACTGAAGCTTTCTTT.

This chain links TRBV5-4 with TRBJ1-4; D might be TRBD1 (6 bases). The CDR3 totals 16 residues. Germline values: CDR1 SGHNT, CDR2 YYREEE (reference sequence). With 3 bases removed from V and 4 bases from J, the gap between germline ends came to 16 bases. The CDR3 spells CASSWDPGTINEKLFF. The CDR3 DNA follows: TGTGCCAGCAGCTGGGATCCCGGGACAATTAATGAAAAACTGTTTTTT.